The 20 T cell receptor beta chains in this list originate from one sample, sequenced in a study of monozygotic twins with inflammatory bowel disease. TCRdb reprocessed the 5' RACE reads, with one entry per CDR3 protein and no DNA. The sample holds approximately 210,000 distinct CDR3 sequences. Sequencing input: blood. These receptors originate from a human donor with ulcerative colitis or Crohn's disease, or a healthy co-twin of an affected twin (not recorded which).

The chain is built from TRBV11-3 and TRBJ2-3; TCRdb picks TRBD2, but there is no DNA to check that call. This CDR3 is 14 amino acids long. The germline CDR1 and CDR2 sequences are SGHNT and YENEEA. The CDR3 loop reads CASSRGGGTDTQYF.

The gene calls are TRBV4-1 and TRBJ2-5; the D call from TCRdb, TRBD1, cannot be confirmed without DNA. CDR3 length equals 17 residues. Germline V gives CDR1 MGHRA, CDR2 YSYEKL. The CDR3 here is CASSQSRPGQGFETQYF.

V gene TRBV7-9 combines with J gene TRBJ1-1. The CDR3 runs to 14 residues. Germline V CDR1 and CDR2: SEHNR, FQNEAQ (reference sequence). CDR3 sequence: CASSSLDRNTEAFF.

V is TRBV7-2 and J is TRBJ1-6; TCRdb outputs TRBD1, but without DNA this stays unchecked. Germline V gives CDR1 SGHTA, CDR2 FQGNSA. This CDR3 has 14 residues. CDR3 region: CASSAIGGNSPLHF.

This chain links TRBV7-9 with TRBJ1-2; TCRdb's D call, TRBD1, is unchecked because there is no DNA. The CDR3 consists of 15 residues. Germline CDR1 reads SEHNR; CDR2 reads FQNEAQ (reference sequence). CDR3 amino acids: CASSSTGTSNYGYTF. The full variable domain, its missing parts supplied by reference TRBV7-9 and TRBJ1-2, is DTGVSQNPRHKITKRGQNVTFRCDPISEHNRLYWYRQTLGQGPEFLTYFQNEAQLEKSRLLSDRFSAERPKGSFSTLEIQRTEQGDSAMYLCASSSTGTSNYGYTFGSGTRLTVV.

This sequence joins TRBV9 and TRBJ1-3. Per germline, CDR1 SGDLS and CDR2 YYNGEE. The CDR3 contains 16 residues. CDR3 in amino acids: CASSVADLSSGNTIYF.

The chain has TRBV5-5 and TRBJ2-7; TCRdb's D call, TRBD1, is unchecked because there is no DNA. The CDR3 totals 14 residues. CDR1 is SGHKS, CDR2 YYEKEE, per germline (reference sequence). The CDR3 loop reads CASSETGWLGEQYF.

The V gene is TRBV19, the J gene TRBJ1-2. Germline V CDR1 and CDR2: LNHDA, SQIVND (reference sequence). The CDR3 is made up of 12 amino acids. The CDR3 here is CASSDHGRVPTF.

The chain joins TRBV20-1 to TRBJ1-3; without DNA, the TCRdb call of TRBD1 cannot be checked. Germline-derived CDR1 and CDR2 are DFQATT and SNEGSKA (reference sequence). The CDR3 extends over 12 amino acids. CDR3 sequence reads: CSATDRVDTIYF.

The chain carries TRBV29-1 and TRBJ2-7; without DNA, the TCRdb call of TRBD1 cannot be checked. The CDR3 is 11 amino acids. Germline loops: CDR1 SQVTM, CDR2 ANQGSEA. The chain's CDR3 is CSAGAVYEQYF.

This chain links TRBV29-1 with TRBJ2-3; checking the TCRdb D call of TRBD1 is not possible without DNA. This CDR3 spans 13 amino acids. Germline CDR1 is SQVTM and CDR2 is ANQGSEA. The CDR3 is CSVEDRAADTQYF.

J is TRBJ2-7 and V is TRBV12-3 or TRBV12-4; the D call from TCRdb, TRBD1, cannot be confirmed without DNA. CDR3 length equals 14 residues. The CDR3 spells CASSFRLGAFEQYF.

The gene calls are TRBV28 and TRBJ2-1; without DNA, the TCRdb call of TRBD2 cannot be checked. This CDR3 region has 18 residues. The germline gives CDR1 MDHEN, CDR2 SYDVKM. CDR3 residues: CASSFFLLGPSSYNEQFF. Full variable domain (missing parts from reference TRBV28 and TRBJ2-1): DVKVTQSSRYLVKRTGEKVFLECVQDMDHENMFWYRQDPGLGLRLIYFSYDVKMKEKGDIPEGYSVSREKKERFSLILESASTNQTSMYLCASSFFLLGPSSYNEQFFGPGTRLTVL.

The chain carries TRBV20-1 and TRBJ1-5. The CDR3 is 15 amino acids. The germline gives CDR1 DFQATT, CDR2 SNEGSKA (reference sequence). CDR3 sequence: CSAPAAVYSNQPQHF.

The chain carries TRBV20-1 and TRBJ1-1. The CDR3 totals 11 residues. CDR1 is DFQATT, CDR2 SNEGSKA, per germline (reference sequence). CDR3 loop: CSAAGNTEAFF.

The rearrangement links TRBV9 to TRBJ2-1; the D gene TCRdb calls, TRBD1, cannot be checked with no DNA. The CDR3 runs to 16 residues. CDR1 and CDR2 from the germline V gene are SGDLS and YYNGEE. CDR3 protein: CASSVLGEVNYNEQFF.

The chain carries TRBV7-3 and TRBJ1-3. The CDR3 totals 15 residues. In germline, CDR1 is SGHTA, CDR2 FQGTGA. The CDR3 is CASSSNGRSGNTIYF.

The CDR3 protein is CASSFLDSGELFF. The chain recombines TRBV5-1 with TRBJ2-2. This CDR3 contains 13 residues. The V gene's germline CDR1 is SGHRS and CDR2 YFSETQ. Based on the CDR3 plus reference TRBV5-1 and TRBJ2-2, the full variable domain is KAGVTQTPRYLIKTRGQQVTLSCSPISGHRSVSWYQQTPGQGLQFLFEYFSETQRNKGNFPGRFSGRQFSNSRSEMNVSTLELGDSALYLCASSFLDSGELFFGEGSRLTVL.

The genes are TRBV7-9 and TRBJ2-5; TCRdb's assignment of TRBD2 cannot be checked, as there is no DNA. The CDR3 is 16 residues long. The germline V gene has CDR1 SEHNR and CDR2 FQNEAQ (reference sequence). The CDR3 loop reads CASSLSVSGVQETQYF.

The chain has TRBV7-9 and TRBJ1-1. Germline-derived CDR1 and CDR2 are SEHNR and FQNEAQ (reference sequence). The CDR3 loop spans 11 amino acids. CDR3 region: CASSSLTEAFF.